This passage covers 13 T cell receptor beta chains from one sample sequenced in a study of blood T cell repertoires in COVID-19. Produced via immunoSEQ multiplex PCR; TCRdb's table is partial and in-frame only. Of under 130,000 clones detected, approximately 80% appear once; the ten largest clones hold 12%. Sequencing was performed on peripheral blood. The receptor set was obtained from a human donor in a cohort sampled during active COVID-19.

The rearrangement uses TRBV10-3 and TRBJ1-2; D unresolved. The CDR3 runs 14 residues. CDR1 and CDR2 from the germline V gene are ENHRY and SYGVKD. With 8 bases removed from V and 4 bases from J, the gap between germline ends came to 17 bases. CDR3 sequence (DNA): TGTGCCATCCCGAACGGCGGCGCTGGCTATGGCTACACCTTC. As protein: CAIPNGGAGYGYTF.

The V gene is TRBV7-9, the J gene TRBJ2-1; 8 bases align to TRBD2. The CDR3 is 15 amino acids. Trimming removed 5 bases from V and 4 bases from J; junction bases left unmatched: 7. CDR1 and CDR2 from the germline V gene are SEHNR and FQNEAQ (reference sequence). CDR3 residues: CASSVAGGMYNEQFF. In nucleotides, the CDR3 is TGTGCCAGCAGCGTGGCGGGGGGTATGTACAATGAGCAGTTCTTC.

The rearrangement joins TRBV5-1 to TRBJ2-7; D is unclear. Trimming removed 0 bases from V and 3 bases from J, with 16 bases in between. Germline V CDR1 and CDR2: SGHRS, YFSETQ. The CDR3 has 16 residues. As DNA, the CDR3 is TGCGCCAGCAGCTTGGTGTCTGGCCCTCCACACTACGAGCAGTACTTC. It translates to CASSLVSGPPHYEQYF.

The chain uses TRBV5-1 and TRBJ1-1; 7 bases line up with TRBD1. The CDR3 is 16 amino acids. The germline CDR1 and CDR2 sequences are SGHRS and YFSETQ. V shed 5 bases, J shed 0 bases, and the junction held 10 bases outside the gene matches. The CDR3 here is CASRDRTGPMNTEAFF. The CDR3 nucleotides are TGCGCCAGCAGGGATAGGACAGGACCCATGAACACTGAAGCTTTCTTT.

This chain connects TRBV9 to TRBJ2-2, with D perhaps matching TRBD2 (5 bases). V lost 2 bases and J lost 7, with 9 bases in between. The CDR3 runs to 13 residues. The V gene's germline CDR1 is SGDLS and CDR2 YYNGEE. This CDR3 reads CASSVRVGGELFF. The CDR3 bases are TGTGCCAGCAGCGTGCGGGTCGGCGGGGAGCTGTTTTTT.

The V call is TRBV19, the J call TRBJ1-4; TRBD1 matches at 9 bases. The CDR3 spans 15 residues. The trim removed 6 bases at V and 7 bases at J, leaving 9 bases unmatched. CDR1 and CDR2 from the germline V gene are LNHDA and SQIVND (reference sequence). CDR3 nucleotide sequence: TGTGCCAGTAGCGGGACAGGGCTTCGTGGTGAAAAACTGTTTTTT. Protein product: CASSGTGLRGEKLFF.

This clone has just one count. The V and J genes are TRBV19 and TRBJ1-1; no reliable D call. Germline loops: CDR1 LNHDA, CDR2 SQIVND (reference sequence). This CDR3 has 12 residues. With 3 bases removed from V and 7 bases from J, the gap between germline ends came to 9 bases. In DNA, the CDR3 is TGTGCCAGTAGTATCCGGGAGTATGAAGCTTTCTTT. It specifies CASSIREYEAFF.

The genes are TRBV5-1 and TRBJ1-1; D unresolved. CDR3 length equals 15 residues. The germline V gene encodes CDR1 SGHRS and CDR2 YFSETQ. V lost 0 bases, J lost 4 bases, and 13 bases lay in between. CDR3 coding DNA: TGCGCCAGCAGCTTGGAGCGGGGATTGAGCACTGAAGCTTTCTTT. Its protein is CASSLERGLSTEAFF. The complete variable domain, with remaining parts taken from reference TRBV5-1 and TRBJ1-1, reads KAGVTQTPRYLIKTRGQQVTLSCSPISGHRSVSWYQQTPGQGLQFLFEYFSETQRNKGNFPGRFSGRQFSNSRSEMNVSTLELGDSALYLCASSLERGLSTEAFFGQGTRLTVV.

This sequence joins TRBV7-5 and TRBJ2-4; TRBD2 is the table's D call, not checked against the DNA. TRBV7-5 is termed a pseudogene. This CDR3 has 16 residues. This CDR3 reads CARSLRSSAAKNIQYF. Here the CDR3 DNA reads TGTGCCAGAAGCTTGCGGTCCTCGGCCGCCAAAAACATTCAGTACTTC.

This rearrangement joins TRBV7-9 to TRBJ2-7, with unresolved D. Germline CDR1 and CDR2: SEHNR and FQNEAQ (reference sequence). CDR3 size: 14 residues. The ends were cut back, 5 bases at V and 2 bases at J, with 13 bases in the middle. CDR3 DNA sequence: TGTGCCAGCAGCCACGGTCGTGCCCCCTACGAGCAGTACTTC. Translated: CASSHGRAPYEQYF.

The chain has TRBV7-6 and TRBJ1-1, with TRBD1 as a possible D gene (5 bases). The CDR3 loop spans 15 amino acids. Trimming took 5 bases from V and 0 from J, leaving 13 bases between them. The germline CDR1 and CDR2 sequences are SGHVS and FNYEAQ. The CDR3 DNA reads as TGTGCCAGCAGCCTGCAAGCAGGGTTGAACACTGAAGCTTTCTTT. This sequence encodes CASSLQAGLNTEAFF.

The CDR3 region has the DNA TGTGCCAGCAGCCAAGACCCCGGGGGGGGAAAAGATACGCAGTATTTT. The encoded protein is CASSQDPGGGKDTQYF. This chain links TRBV4-2 with TRBJ2-3; 8 bases are a match to TRBD2. This CDR3 region has 16 residues. With V trimmed by 0 bases and J by 5 bases, 7 bases remained unmatched. Looked up from germline, CDR1 is LGHNA and CDR2 is YNFKEQ.

The chain joins TRBV29-1 to TRBJ1-1; perhaps TRBD1 as D (5 bases). The CDR3 loop spans 12 amino acids. Germline V gene lookup returns CDR1 SQVTM and CDR2 ANQGSEA. V was trimmed by 3 bases and J by 5 bases, leaving 10 bases between them. CDR3 amino acids: CSVDGAWTEAFF. CDR3 DNA sequence: TGCAGCGTTGATGGGGCATGGACTGAAGCTTTCTTT. The full variable domain, rest sourced from reference TRBV29-1 and TRBJ1-1, is SAVISQKPSRDICQRGTSLTIQCQVDSQVTMMFWYRQQPGQSLTLIATANQGSEATYESGFVIDKFPISRPNLTFSTLTVSNMSPEDSSIYLCSVDGAWTEAFFGQGTRLTVV.